This T cell receptor (beta chain) was captured by sequencing in a study of cytomegalovirus exposure and HLA in healthy donors. Whole-study context: Findings of an earlier analysis included some 110 million unique TCR beta sequences from 190 million or so T cells.

The primer mix had 60 Vbeta and 13 Jbeta primers. Generated by immunoSEQ multiplex PCR, the TCRdb table keeps only in-frame clones and is missing some. The sample carries approximately 38,000 clones, about 66% recorded once. V lost 3 bases and J lost 5, with 16 bases in between. The germline CDR1 and CDR2 sequences are LGHNA and YSLEER. CDR3 length equals 15 residues. Donors in the study were healthy people who gave bone marrow. This sequence joins TRBV4-3 and TRBJ2-5; the D gene is possibly TRBD2 (5 bases). Sequencing was done on a sample of PBMCs. This TCR was recovered from a man between 45 and 60 years old in good health and CMV-seropositive. The CDR3, as DNA: TGCGCCAGCAGCCAGGAAAAACTAGGATCGGAGACCCAGTACTTC. Translated, it gives CASSQEKLGSETQYF.